Listed here are 18 T cell receptor beta chains from one sample, sequenced in a study of human T cells and chemical hapten exposure. Time point indicated: patch test 3, about 24 weeks after DPC sensitization. Indicated treatment: therapeutic diphenylcyclopropenone sensitization with weekly scalp DPC. TCRdb recomputed calls from the RACE reads with MiXCR, one row per CDR3 protein. The sample holds roughly 62,000 distinct CDR3 sequences, around 12% seen once. The input for sequencing was whole blood, taken in connection with sensitization to the hapten diphenylcyclopropenone (DPC). These receptors were obtained from a man in his thirties or forties with alopecia areata. Some clones in this sample may be carry-over from other donors' samples.

This clonotype was observed at least ten times. The chain has TRBV28 and TRBJ1-1; D call uncertain. The CDR3 is 12 residues long. Germline CDR1 and CDR2: MDHEN and SYDVKM. The germline V and J ends were trimmed by 4 bases and 7 bases, with 10 bases remaining between them. The CDR3 DNA reads TGTGCCAGCAGTTCGAACACCCTTGAAGCTTTCTTT. It codes for CASSSNTLEAFF.

The CDR3 nucleotides are TGTGCCAGCAGTTACTCGCCGACAGCGACGAACACTGAAGCTTTCTTT. Protein sequence: CASSYSPTATNTEAFF. The chain combines TRBV6-6 with TRBJ1-1, with D perhaps matching TRBD1 (5 bases). V was pared by 0 bases and J by 1 base, with 12 bases between. The CDR3 extends over 16 amino acids. The germline CDR1 and CDR2 sequences are MNHNY and SVGAGI (reference sequence).

The sample holds a few counts of this clonotype. The rearrangement uses TRBV9 and TRBJ1-2; D ambiguous. Germline V gene lookup returns CDR1 SGDLS and CDR2 YYNGEE. There are 14 residues in the CDR3. Trimming removed 4 bases at V and 3 bases at J, with 13 bases between. The CDR3 nucleotides read TGTGCCAGCAGCTCGGGCAGACCTGACTATGGCTACACCTTC. Its protein product is CASSSGRPDYGYTF.

The chain uses TRBV29-1 and TRBJ1-1, with D possibly being TRBD1 (5 bases). V shed 6 bases and J shed 3 bases, with 20 bases lying between them. The CDR3 sequence is 15 residues long. Germline loops: CDR1 SQVTM, CDR2 ANQGSEA. CDR3 amino acids: CSVVRGSGRDTEAFF. The CDR3 bases are TGCAGCGTCGTTCGAGGGTCTGGCAGGGACACTGAAGCTTTCTTT.

This clonotype was counted many times. This chain joins TRBV29-1 and TRBJ2-7; tentative D call: TRBD1 (5 bases). Germline V gene sequence: CDR1 SQVTM, CDR2 ANQGSEA. The CDR3 has 11 amino acids. V dropped 2 bases and J dropped 6 bases, with 8 bases sitting between them. The CDR3 bases are TGCAGCGTTGAATCAGGGTTCGAGCAGTACTTC. Translation gives CSVESGFEQYF.

The table lists this clonotype with a few counts. The rearrangement joins TRBV5-1 to TRBJ2-7; 12 positions match TRBD2. V lost 3 bases, J lost 2 bases, and 3 bases stayed unmatched. CDR3 length: 15 residues. CDR1 is SGHRS and CDR2 is YFSETQ in the germline V gene. This chain's CDR3 is CASSSTSGGAYEQYF. In DNA form, the CDR3 reads TGCGCCAGCAGCTCGACTAGCGGGGGAGCCTACGAGCAGTACTTC.

A few counts support this clonotype. This chain joins TRBV7-9 and TRBJ2-5; D might be TRBD2 (5 bases). The CDR3 totals 11 residues. Looked up from germline, CDR1 is SEHNR and CDR2 is FQNEAQ (reference sequence). V was pared by 9 bases and J by 3 bases, with 8 bases between. The CDR3 nucleotides read TGTGCCAGTGAGGGTGAAGAGACCCAGTACTTC. Protein sequence: CASEGEETQYF.

Comments on this clonotype: One end of the junction does not line up with germline, which may come from a read error. The chain links TRBV12-3 or TRBV12-4 to TRBJ1-1; D uncertain. The CDR3 is 11 residues long. The CDR3 here is CSVKGNTEAFF. CDR3 DNA: TGCTCAGTCAAAGGGAACACTGAAGCTTTCTTT.

This clonotype has at least ten counts. Here the CDR3 DNA reads TGTGCCAGCAGCTTAGGCAGGTTGGGGGTCCGGGAAAAACTGTTTTTT. Translating gives CASSLGRLGVREKLFF. The chain carries TRBV11-2 and TRBJ1-4; possibly TRBD1 for D (5 bases). There are 16 residues in the CDR3. The V end was cut by 1 base, the J end by 8 bases, with 17 bases between. In germline, CDR1 is SGHAT, CDR2 FQNNGV.

J is TRBJ1-1 and V is TRBV3-1; no definite D call. The CDR3 runs to 16 residues. V was pared by 1 base and J by 0 bases, with 12 bases between. Germline V lookup: CDR1 LGHDT, CDR2 YNNKEL (reference sequence). The CDR3 region has the DNA TGTGCCAGCAGCCAAGCTTTCAGGTCTATGAACACTGAAGCTTTCTTT. Its protein product is CASSQAFRSMNTEAFF. Looking up the rest from reference TRBV3-1 and TRBJ1-1 gives the full variable domain: DTAVSQTPKYLVTQMGNDKSIKCEQNLGHDTMYWYKQDSKKFLKIMFSYNNKELIINETVPNRFSPKSPDKAHLNLHINSLELGDSAVYFCASSQAFRSMNTEAFFGQGTRLTVV.

There are many counts of this clonotype. The chain recombines TRBV5-1 with TRBJ1-4; a possible D gene is TRBD1 (5 bases). Looked up from germline, CDR1 is SGHRS and CDR2 is YFSETQ. With 5 bases removed from V and 2 bases from J, the gap between germline ends came to 16 bases. The length of the CDR3 is 16 residues. The CDR3 loop is CASSQGRGRTNEKLFF. DNA of the CDR3: TGCGCCAGCAGTCAAGGACGGGGACGGACTAATGAAAAACTGTTTTTT.

This clonotype occurred many times. The chain recombines TRBV5-6 with TRBJ2-1; TRBD1 agrees at 7 bases. The CDR3 sequence is 15 residues long. V trimming: 4 bases; J trimming: 0 bases; junction bases outside the gene matches: 4. Per germline, CDR1 SGHDT and CDR2 YYEEEE. CDR3 coding DNA: TGTGCCAGCAGCGTGACAGGGTACTCCTACAATGAGCAGTTCTTC. Its protein product is CASSVTGYSYNEQFF.

The gene calls are TRBV3-1 and TRBJ1-2; D is unclear. Trimming pared 1 base from V and 6 bases from J, leaving 9 bases between. Germline CDR1 is LGHDT and CDR2 is YNNKEL (reference sequence). The CDR3 totals 13 residues. CDR3 nucleotides: TGTGCCAGCAGCCAAGTGGTAATGGATGGCTACACCTTC. This sequence encodes CASSQVVMDGYTF.

This clonotype was counted at least ten times. The CDR3 sequence: CASSTGGPRETQYF. Written as DNA, the CDR3 is TGTGCCAGCAGCACCGGGGGCCCACGGGAGACCCAGTACTTC. This chain joins TRBV7-3 and TRBJ2-5; either TRBD1 or TRBD2 may fit D (6 bases each). The V and J ends lost 5 bases and 5 bases respectively, with 15 bases between them. This CDR3 spans 14 amino acids. Per germline, CDR1 SGHTA and CDR2 FQGTGA.

This clonotype appeared a few times. V is TRBV6-2 or TRBV6-3 and J is TRBJ1-5, with a tentative D call TRBD1 (5 bases). The CDR3 runs 16 residues. V was shortened by 7 bases and J by 6 bases, with 22 bases between the two germline ends. Germline CDR1 is MNHEY and CDR2 is SVGEGT. The DNA for the CDR3 is TGTGCCAGCACCCCGGGGCGGACTGGGGCGCGTCAGCCCCAGCATTTT. This codes for CASTPGRTGARQPQHF.

A note on this clonotype: A read error may produce the germline difference seen at one junction end. CDR3 residues: CASSLGASSYEQHF. The CDR3 DNA follows: TGTGCCAGCAGCTTAGGGGCCTCGTCCTACGAGCAGCACTTC. J is TRBJ2-7 and V is TRBV7-2; D is ambiguous. The CDR3 sequence is 14 residues long. Germline values: CDR1 SGHTA, CDR2 FQGNSA.

This clonotype occurred many times. The chain links TRBV6-2 or TRBV6-3 to TRBJ2-2, with 9 bases identical to TRBD2. CDR3 length: 17 amino acids. Germline trimming cut 2 bases from V and 4 bases from J; bases unmatched to any gene: 8. CDR1 is MNHEY, CDR2 SVGEGT, per germline. The CDR3 coding sequence is TGTGCCAGCAGTTACGAAGCGGGGGGACATTCCACCGGGGAGCTGTTTTTT. Amino acid sequence: CASSYEAGGHSTGELFF.

This clonotype was seen ten or more times. The V and J genes are TRBV4-1 and TRBJ2-5; perhaps TRBD1 as D (6 bases). Germline V lookup: CDR1 MGHRA, CDR2 YSYEKL. The CDR3 totals 13 residues. V was clipped by 2 bases and J by 5 bases, with 9 bases between them. The CDR3 DNA sequence: TGCGCCAGCAGCCAACAGGGGTTCGAGACCCAGTACTTC. Encoded protein: CASSQQGFETQYF.